This T cell receptor beta chain was identified during a study of blood T cells in healthy people across ages (dated by TCRdb to between 2014 and 2016). Notes on the research overall: In model experiments, template switching captured roughly one uniquely barcoded TCR beta cDNA molecule for every two T cells. Using deep sequencing normalized with unique cDNA molecular identifiers, the study measured how TCR beta repertoire diversity changes with age. Four age groups were formed from the donors: young (average approximately 16 years), middle-aged (approximately 40), aged (about 68) and long-lived (about 80). To avoid experimental bias, donors of different ages were randomly spread across the sequencing lanes. Two additional independent replicas of 1 million unique cDNA reads from the same blood draw were analyzed for two donors (one aged 18 to 29 and one aged 80 or older).

On this clonotype itself: Its antigen is not yet known. Base-call qualities are not available, and no considerably larger clone is one nucleotide away.

Broad study findings and their caveats: As age increased, observed TCR beta diversity per million T cells dropped in a roughly linear way, and a significant reduction was already evident by age 40. Estimates of total diversity based on one million sequenced T cells were considered lower bounds and underestimates. The long-lived group showed more naive CD4+ T cells, fewer expanded clones and increased TCR diversity than the aged group, suggesting age selection. Bulk unsorted PBMC profiling prevented conclusive comparison of naive and antigen-experienced compartments. The CMV infection status of donors was not known, potentially confounding age-related changes in expanded clonotypes. Observed TCR beta diversity correlated strongly with the percentage of naive T cells measured by flow cytometry.

The approximately 39 donors, aged about 6 to 95 years, were systemically healthy Caucasian individuals from Russia. Each donor gave approximately 9.3 milliliters of peripheral blood, collected into EDTA-treated Vacutainer tubes. PBMCs were isolated by Ficoll-Paque density-gradient centrifugation, with at least 7 million obtained per sample. Trizol reagent was used to extract total RNA from the PBMCs, yielding at least 6 micrograms per sample. For every donor, flow cytometry on a PBMC aliquot measured the percentage of naive CD45RAhigh/CD27high T cells. CDR1 and CDR2 were assigned from the germline V gene as SNHLY and FYNNEI. The V end loses 8 bases and the J end loses 2 bases, and a stretch of 10 bases separates them. The CDR3, from cysteine to phenylalanine, totals 14 residues. Only the CDR3 part of the read is kept: 42 bases, read in frame from the first base. Libraries were prepared through 5' RACE. For sequencing, an Illumina HiSeq 2500 was employed. The second PCR ran for about 6 to 11 cycles and used a J-beta primer mix along with a sample-barcoded 5' primer. Each TCR beta cDNA molecule received a unique molecular identifier from a template-switch 5' adaptor carrying 12 random nucleotides. At least 2.5 million CDR3-containing paired-end reads were obtained from each sample. The Mint cDNA synthesis kit, primed by a TRBC-specific oligonucleotide, was used to synthesize first-strand cDNA from all RNA. Following uracil-DNA glycosylase treatment, a first 18-cycle PCR with universal primers M1SS and BC2_uni_R was performed on all cDNA. Processing in the source paper ran as follows. Each sample was normalized by randomly selecting 1 million high-quality reads, each carrying a distinct molecular identifier. Reads with shared molecular identifiers were discarded instead of being binned into consensus sequences. MiTCR, with a Q25 quality threshold and the strictest error-elimination algorithm, was used for CDR3 identification, clonotype clustering and error correction. A nonparametric unseen species model with Euler transformation was used to estimate lower-bound total TCR beta diversity. TCRdb trimmed the raw reads at Q25, called clones with MiXCR and kept productive beta chains. Every distinct CDR3 protein forms one entry, paired with its most common genes and DNA. TCRdb's processing, not the authors', yielded these V and J calls. The sample table lists about 760,000 distinct CDR3 sequences, approximately 53% of them with a count of one. The ten largest clones add up to roughly 24% of the sample.

The sequence derives from a man in his forties in good health. The V and J segments used are TRBV2 and TRBJ2-6; possibly the D gene is TRBD1, per 5 matching bases. The sample taken for sequencing was blood. The sequenced DNA is TGTGCCAGCGGCGGACAAGCTGGGGCCAACGTCCTGACTTTC. Its translation reads: CASGGQAGANVLTF.